Presented here are 22 T cell receptor beta chains from one specimen sequenced in a study of cytomegalovirus exposure and HLA in healthy donors. PCR used 60 Vbeta primers and 13 Jbeta primers. Measured with immunoSEQ multiplex PCR; TCRdb has only the in-frame clones, and not every one. The table includes around 150,000 clones, around 79% detected once. The sample was PBMCs. These TCRs come from a human donor in good health.

The chain joins TRBV19 to TRBJ2-1, with 15 nucleotides matching TRBD2. V shed 3 bases, J shed 8 bases, and the junction held 14 bases outside the gene matches. This CDR3 region has 19 residues. Germline values: CDR1 LNHDA, CDR2 SQIVND (reference sequence). This CDR3 reads CASSIRTSGGAILPDEQFF. Here the CDR3 DNA reads TGTGCCAGTAGTATTCGGACTAGCGGGGGGGCCATACTTCCAGATGAGCAGTTCTTC.

The chain links TRBV9 to TRBJ1-4; the match to TRBD1 covers 9 bases. Germline V gene lookup returns CDR1 SGDLS and CDR2 YYNGEE. This CDR3 comprises 16 residues. Losses at the gene ends were 4 bases for V and 8 bases for J; bases not matched to a gene: 12. CDR3: CASSPTPGQGREKLFF. The CDR3 region has the DNA TGTGCCAGCAGCCCAACACCGGGACAGGGTCGAGAAAAACTGTTTTTT.

J is TRBJ2-7 and V is TRBV13; 10 bases are shared with TRBD2. Trimming removed 3 bases from V and 0 bases from J; junction bases left unmatched: 8. Germline V lookup: CDR1 PRHDT, CDR2 FYEKMQ (reference sequence). This CDR3 has 17 amino acids. CDR3 sequence: CASSLSPTSGVSYEQYF. As DNA, the CDR3 is TGTGCCAGCAGCTTGTCCCCTACTAGCGGGGTCTCCTACGAGCAGTACTTC. The whole variable domain, filled in from reference TRBV13 and TRBJ2-7, reads AAGVIQSPRHLIKEKRETATLKCYPIPRHDTVYWYQQGPGQDPQFLISFYEKMQSDKGSIPDRFSAQQFSDYHSELNMSSLELGDSALYFCASSLSPTSGVSYEQYFGPGTRLTVT.

CDR3 nucleotide sequence: TGTGCCAGCAGCCCGACGGGAGCGAGCAATCAGCCCCAGCATTTT. Amino acids: CASSPTGASNQPQHF. The V gene is TRBV7-2, the J gene TRBJ1-5; no reliable D call. This CDR3 region has 15 residues. V lost 5 bases and J 1 base, leaving 12 bases between the germline ends. Germline assignment: CDR1 SGHTA and CDR2 FQGNSA. Combining the CDR3 with reference TRBV7-2 and TRBJ1-5 gives the whole variable domain GAGVSQSPSNKVTEKGKDVELRCDPISGHTALYWYRQSLGQGLEFLIYFQGNSAPDKSGLPSDRFSAERTGGSVSTLTIQRTQQEDSAVYLCASSPTGASNQPQHFGDGTRLSIL.

CDR3 in DNA: TGTGCCACCAGCAGAGACCTAGATGGGGATACGCAGTATTTT. This encodes CATSRDLDGDTQYF. V and J are TRBV15 and TRBJ2-3; no definite D call. Germline loops: CDR1 LNHNV, CDR2 YYDKDF (reference sequence). V lost 0 bases, J lost 6 bases, and 10 bases lay in between. The CDR3 runs 14 residues.

The chain carries TRBV15 and TRBJ1-5; D possibly corresponds to TRBD1 (6 bases). Trimming took 1 base from V and 5 from J, leaving 12 bases between them. Germline values: CDR1 LNHNV, CDR2 YYDKDF (reference sequence). The CDR3 is 15 residues long. The DNA of the CDR3 is TGTGCCACCAGCAGAGCCCCACAGGGCTATCAGCCCCAGCATTTT. It yields the protein CATSRAPQGYQPQHF.

The chain recombines TRBV2 with TRBJ2-5; the match to TRBD2 covers 8 bases. The CDR3 length is 14 residues. Unmatched junction bases numbered 6, after V lost 6 bases and J lost 3 bases. CDR1 and CDR2 (germline): SNHLY, FYNNEI. CDR3 DNA sequence: TGTGCCAGCAGACCCGGGGGGGGAGAAGAGACCCAGTACTTC. Its translation: CASRPGGGEETQYF.

CDR3 bases: TGTGCCACCGGATTAGCGGGCACAGATACGCAGTATTTT. Its translation is CATGLAGTDTQYF. The chain carries TRBV6-1 and TRBJ2-3; D is perhaps TRBD2 (6 bases). The CDR3 totals 13 residues. Trimming removed 10 bases from V and 1 base from J, with 12 bases in between. Germline CDR1 MNHNS, CDR2 SASEGT.

This clone has more than one count but fewer than ten. The rearrangement links TRBV6-5 to TRBJ2-7, with 7 positions matching TRBD1. The germline CDR1 and CDR2 sequences are MNHEY and SVGAGI. The trim removed 2 bases at V and 4 bases at J, leaving 8 bases unmatched. The CDR3 is 15 amino acids. CDR3: CASSYHGTAKYEQYF. The CDR3 DNA follows: TGTGCCAGCAGTTACCATGGGACAGCAAAATACGAGCAGTACTTC.

V gene TRBV6-5 combines with J gene TRBJ1-2, with TRBD1 identical over 10 bases. V was clipped by 6 bases and J by 13 bases; unmatched bases: 17. The V gene's germline CDR1 is MNHEY and CDR2 SVGAGI. The length of the CDR3 is 15 residues. The CDR3 coding sequence is TGTGCCAGCAGACCTACCGCGGGACAGGGGAGGTGGAGCACCTTC. This gives the protein CASRPTAGQGRWSTF.

This chain links TRBV6-6 with TRBJ1-2; 8 nucleotides align to TRBD1. Germline V gene sequence: CDR1 MNHNY, CDR2 SVGAGI (reference sequence). V was clipped by 11 bases and J by 6 bases; unmatched bases: 5. The CDR3 runs 11 residues. CDR3 in DNA: TGTGCCGGCCAGGGGGCGGATGGCTACACCTTC. It specifies CAGQGADGYTF.

The rearrangement joins TRBV6-5 to TRBJ2-1; TRBD2 agrees at 12 bases. The germline V gene encodes CDR1 MNHEY and CDR2 SVGAGI. The CDR3 is made up of 15 amino acids. V lost 5 bases and J lost 5; bases outside the gene matches: 4. CDR3 DNA: TGTGCCAGCAGTAGTACTAGCGGGAGGAACAATGAGCAGTTCTTC. This translates into CASSSTSGRNNEQFF.

The CDR3 nucleotides read TGTGCCAGCAGAGGGGTACCAGGGGAGCAGTACTTC. Its translation is CASRGVPGEQYF. This chain connects TRBV28 to TRBJ2-7; maybe TRBD1 (5 bases). Germline CDR1 is MDHEN and CDR2 is SYDVKM. This CDR3 contains 12 residues. V lost 6 bases, J lost 7 bases, and 13 bases lay in between. The full variable domain, its missing parts supplied by reference TRBV28 and TRBJ2-7, is DVKVTQSSRYLVKRTGEKVFLECVQDMDHENMFWYRQDPGLGLRLIYFSYDVKMKEKGDIPEGYSVSREKKERFSLILESASTNQTSMYLCASRGVPGEQYFGPGTRLTVT.

This clone was recorded a few times. The chain links TRBV10-3 to TRBJ2-1; tentatively, D is TRBD2 (5 bases). CDR3 length equals 11 residues. Trimming shortened V by 8 bases and J by 5 bases, and 7 bases separated the two germline ends. CDR1 and CDR2 from the germline V gene are ENHRY and SYGVKD. The CDR3 nucleotides are TGTGCCATCGCGGGTCACAATGAGCAGTTCTTC. Amino acids: CAIAGHNEQFF.

The table lists this clone with a count of one. This rearrangement joins TRBV11-2 to TRBJ1-5, with 7 bases lining up with TRBD1. This CDR3 has 15 residues. The J segment lost 3 bases and the V segment lost 3 bases, leaving 5 bases of the junction unmatched. Germline V gene lookup returns CDR1 SGHAT and CDR2 FQNNGV. CDR3 sequence (DNA): TGTGCCAGCAGCTTCGGGGACAGTTACAATCAGCCCCAGCATTTT. Translating gives CASSFGDSYNQPQHF. Full variable domain (outside the CDR3, taken from reference TRBV11-2 and TRBJ1-5): EAGVAQSPRYKIIEKRQSVAFWCNPISGHATLYWYQQILGQGPKLLIQFQNNGVVDDSQLPKDRFSAERLKGVDSTLKIQPAKLEDSAVYLCASSFGDSYNQPQHFGDGTRLSIL.

The chain links TRBV18 to TRBJ1-1, with 7 bases that match TRBD1. CDR1 and CDR2 (germline): KGHSH, LQKENI. The CDR3 totals 16 residues. Losses at the gene ends were 3 bases for V and 0 bases for J; bases not matched to a gene: 7. The DNA of the CDR3 is TGTGCCAGCTCACCCATCAGGGGGTTGATGAACACTGAAGCTTTCTTT. Translating it yields CASSPIRGLMNTEAFF.

This clone was detected only a few times. CDR3 sequence: CASRHRTGSSVALSWAQYF. The CDR3 coding sequence is TGTGCCAGCAGACACCGGACAGGATCTTCCGTGGCTTTGTCCTGGGCGCAGTATTTT. This chain links TRBV27 with TRBJ2-3; 7 positions agree with TRBD1. CDR3 length: 19 amino acids. Germline-derived CDR1 and CDR2 are MNHEY and SMNVEV (reference sequence). J lost 10 bases, V lost 6 bases, and 28 bases had no gene match.

V gene TRBV10-3 combines with J gene TRBJ1-2, with 9 bases matching TRBD1. The CDR3 length is 18 residues. The germline V gene encodes CDR1 ENHRY and CDR2 SYGVKD. The V segment lost 6 bases and the J segment 0 bases; nucleotides outside the gene matches: 14. The CDR3 coding sequence is TGTGCCATCAGATCACCGGGACAGGGAGACAATTCTAACTATGGCTACACCTTC. It encodes CAIRSPGQGDNSNYGYTF.

The chain recombines TRBV5-1 with TRBJ2-3; 9 nucleotides match TRBD2. Trimming took 4 bases from V and 5 from J; bases not matched to a gene: 11. The CDR3 sequence is 16 residues long. CDR1 is SGHRS, CDR2 YFSETQ, per germline. The chain's CDR3 is CASSAGGGLAVDTQYF. Here the CDR3 DNA reads TGCGCCAGCAGCGCTGGGGGGGGACTAGCAGTAGATACGCAGTATTTT.

V and J are TRBV28 and TRBJ2-1; 8 bases match TRBD2. The germline gives CDR1 MDHEN, CDR2 SYDVKM. The CDR3 extends over 18 amino acids. Losses at the gene ends were 7 bases for V and 4 bases for J; bases not matched to a gene: 18. CDR3 bases: TGTGCCAGCACCCTTGGGGGAAGGGGGACTAGTTGGTACAATGAGCAGTTCTTC. Protein product: CASTLGGRGTSWYNEQFF.

J is TRBJ2-5 and V is TRBV7-9; D uncertain. Trimming left V 1 base short and J 1 base short, with 7 bases between. This CDR3 is built from 14 residues. CDR1 is SEHNR, CDR2 FQNEAQ, per germline (reference sequence). This chain's CDR3 is CASSLVTSQETQYF. CDR3 bases: TGTGCCAGCAGCTTAGTCACAAGCCAAGAGACCCAGTACTTC.

The V and J genes are TRBV2 and TRBJ2-2; a possible D gene is TRBD1 (5 bases). Trimming removed 7 bases at V and 6 bases at J, with 15 bases between. CDR3 length equals 14 residues. Germline assignment: CDR1 SNHLY and CDR2 FYNNEI. This chain's CDR3 is CASTYQGRPGELFF. As DNA, the CDR3 is TGTGCCAGCACTTATCAGGGTCGCCCCGGGGAGCTGTTTTTT.